These 14 T cell receptor beta chains were all obtained from the same sample, sequenced in a study of shared T cell receptors in the human thymus. Clones were read by immunoSEQ multiplex PCR, and TCRdb kept only the in-frame ones, dropping some. The table lists hundreds of thousands of clones, approximately 80% of them singletons. These data were also filed under a second study, of human thymus T cells.

The specimen sequenced was thymocytes. The receptors were gathered from a boy younger than two with a congenital heart defect.

V and J are TRBV28 and TRBJ2-4, with D possibly matching TRBD2 (6 bases). Trimming removed 8 bases from V and 3 bases from J, with 17 bases in between. This CDR3 has 15 amino acids. Germline V gene data show CDR1 as MDHEN and CDR2 as SYDVKM. This CDR3 reads CASRRGAGFKNIQYF. In DNA, the CDR3 is TGTGCCAGCCGGCGGGGAGCGGGCTTCAAAAACATTCAGTACTTC.

The chain has TRBV30 and TRBJ2-6; 8 nucleotides align to TRBD1. The germline CDR1 and CDR2 sequences are GTSNPN and SVGIG (reference sequence). J lost 4 bases, V lost 5 bases, and 4 bases had no gene match. This CDR3 is built from 14 residues. The CDR3 loop reads CAWAGGSGANVLTF. For the CDR3, the DNA is TGTGCCTGGGCAGGGGGCTCAGGGGCCAACGTCCTGACTTTC.

This clone came up once. The chain has TRBV19 and TRBJ2-7, with 7 bases fitting TRBD2. CDR3 length: 16 amino acids. The V segment lost 3 bases and the J segment 5 bases; nucleotides outside the gene matches: 13. The germline CDR1 and CDR2 sequences are LNHDA and SQIVND (reference sequence). The CDR3 region has the DNA TGTGCCAGTAGTATCCTCGGGGGAGGGCTTATTGACGAGCAGTACTTC. Encoded protein: CASSILGGGLIDEQYF.

This rearrangement joins TRBV4-1 to TRBJ2-3; 9 bases match TRBD2. V lost 4 bases, J lost 2 bases, and 7 bases stayed unmatched. Germline assignment: CDR1 MGHRA and CDR2 YSYEKL. The CDR3 length is 16 residues. The DNA of the CDR3 is TGCGCCAGCAGCCTCCAGACTAGCGGACCCACAGATACGCAGTATTTT. Residues: CASSLQTSGPTDTQYF.

This sequence joins TRBV6-4 and TRBJ1-1; TRBD1 is a possible D gene (6 bases). Trimming shortened V by 3 bases and J by 5 bases, and 16 bases separated the two germline ends. CDR3 size: 15 residues. Germline V gives CDR1 MRHNA, CDR2 SNTAGT. DNA of the CDR3: TGTGCCAGCAGTGAGGGGGCAGGGAGGGGGACTGAAGCTTTCTTT. Residues: CASSEGAGRGTEAFF.

CDR3 nucleotides: TGTGCCAGTAGTATCGGGACTAGCGGGAGTCACACCTACGAGCAGTACTTC. It codes for CASSIGTSGSHTYEQYF. The rearrangement uses TRBV19 and TRBJ2-7; 14 nucleotides agree with TRBD2. The CDR3 extends over 17 amino acids. J gave up 2 bases and V 3 bases, and 6 bases lay outside the gene matches. Germline CDR1 is LNHDA and CDR2 is SQIVND (reference sequence).

The rearrangement links TRBV9 to TRBJ2-5; 8 bases line up with TRBD1. The CDR3 runs 14 residues. V dropped 4 bases and J dropped 4; count of bases not matched to a gene: 6. CDR1 and CDR2 from the germline V gene are SGDLS and YYNGEE. CDR3 amino acids: CASSHGQGGETQYF. The CDR3 DNA sequence: TGTGCCAGCAGCCACGGACAGGGAGGAGAGACCCAGTACTTC.

The J gene is TRBJ2-7, the V gene TRBV6-1, with TRBD2 matching over 8 bases. With V trimmed by 1 base and J by 5 bases, 16 bases remained unmatched. Germline V gene lookup returns CDR1 MNHNS and CDR2 SASEGT. This CDR3 contains 18 residues. CDR3 DNA: TGTGCCAGCAGTGAAGAATTGCATATGAGCGGGAGTGAAGACGAGCAGTACTTC. Protein: CASSEELHMSGSEDEQYF.

The V call is TRBV4-1, the J call TRBJ1-4, with D unclear. The length of the CDR3 is 15 residues. Trimming left V 1 base short and J 7 bases short, with 13 bases between. CDR1 is MGHRA, CDR2 YSYEKL, per germline. The CDR3 sequence is CASSQARKKSEKLFF. The CDR3 DNA is TGCGCCAGCAGCCAAGCCAGGAAGAAGAGTGAAAAACTGTTTTTT.

This clone has a single count. This chain joins TRBV14 and TRBJ2-7, with D perhaps TRBD2 (5 bases). CDR1 and CDR2 (germline): SGHDN, FVKESK. This CDR3 is built from 15 residues. Trimming took 1 base from V and 0 from J, leaving 10 bases between them. The CDR3 nucleotides read TGTGCCAGCAGCCAAGTAAGAGGGAGCTCCTACGAGCAGTACTTC. Its translation: CASSQVRGSSYEQYF. The entire variable domain, with the rest obtained from reference TRBV14 and TRBJ2-7, is as follows: EAGVTQFPSHSVIEKGQTVTLRCDPISGHDNLYWYRRVMGKEIKFLLHFVKESKQDESGMPNNRFLAERTGGTYSTLKVQPAELEDSGVYFCASSQVRGSSYEQYFGPGTRLTVT.

The CDR3 DNA follows: TGTGCCAGCAGCGTCCTAGCGGGAGGGCCGGGTGAGCAGTTCTTC. Encoded protein: CASSVLAGGPGEQFF. The chain uses TRBV9 and TRBJ2-1, with TRBD2 matching 12 bases. The CDR3 loop spans 15 amino acids. The junction had 6 bases not matched to a gene; V was cut back by 2 bases and J by 9 bases. Germline CDR1 SGDLS, CDR2 YYNGEE.

Only one count was recorded for this clone. The chain has TRBV13 and TRBJ2-2; 7 nucleotides align to TRBD1. V lost 4 bases, J lost 5 bases, and 7 bases stayed unmatched. This CDR3 region has 15 residues. Germline assignment: CDR1 PRHDT and CDR2 FYEKMQ (reference sequence). In DNA form, the CDR3 reads TGTGCCAGCAGCTCGTACAGGGGTGGGACCGGGGAGCTGTTTTTT. This translates into CASSSYRGGTGELFF.

The chain carries TRBV2 and TRBJ2-3; TRBD2 agrees at 10 bases. The CDR3 loop spans 15 amino acids. V shed 7 bases and J 6 bases; nucleotides not matched to a gene: 10. Germline loops: CDR1 SNHLY, CDR2 FYNNEI. The CDR3 region has the DNA TGTGCCAGCAATAGCGGGAGGTCCCCCCCGGATACGCAGTATTTT. Its translation is CASNSGRSPPDTQYF.

The V call is TRBV30, the J call TRBJ2-7, with D possibly TRBD2 on 6 matching bases. In germline, CDR1 is GTSNPN, CDR2 SVGIG (reference sequence). V lost 2 bases, J lost 0 bases, and 11 bases lay in between. The CDR3 covers 14 residues. The CDR3 DNA sequence: TGTGCCTGGAGTCATAGCGGAAGCTCCTACGAGCAGTACTTC. Translation gives CAWSHSGSSYEQYF.